These T cell receptor beta chains were read from a single sample in a study of T-cell memory formation after mild COVID-19. TCRdb reanalysed the 5' RACE reads using MiXCR and keeps one entry per CDR3 protein. The sample includes about 410,000 distinct CDR3 sequences, roughly 17% of them seen just once. Input material: PBMCs or a T cell subset sorted from them (not recorded which). These receptors were taken from a man aged 18 to 35 who had mild COVID-19 (a few samples of this study predate the infection). Cell type and time point are not known. Both conserved end residues are trimmed from each CDR3.

V gene,CDR3 length,CDR3 protein
TRBV20-1,13,SAPDRAFSGNTIY
TRBV12-3/TRBV12-4,15,ASSSRGLADVRNTQY
TRBV10-3,14,AISRRGTEAYTEAF
TRBV20-1,11,SAPSRFNEKLF
TRBV9,13,ASSHRQVQYNEQF
TRBV10-3,13,AISEPGQGGTEAF
TRBV5-1,13,ASTSTQSSYNEQF
TRBV4-3,14,ASRPHGGSSYNEQF
TRBV28,14,ASSPPLAGGLGELF
TRBV6-6,11,ASSSYPGQGAT
TRBV3-1,12,ASSQGQGANEQF
TRBV2,11,ASSPLPGDEQY
TRBV20-1,12,SARPGGSTDTQY
TRBV7-3,13,ASSPKTARTDTQY
TRBV27,14,ASSESRGSLAYEQY
TRBV12-3/TRBV12-4,11,ASSFSRQNEQY
TRBV5-1,13,ASSSTGTGYQPQH
TRBV29-1,12,SVVPPDSGNTIY
TRBV6-5,13,ASRILSGELPQAF
TRBV12-3/TRBV12-4,10,ASSLVSDEQF
TRBV3-1,10,ASSQSINEQF
TRBV5-6,14,ASSDGTAPPSYEQY
TRBV6-2/TRBV6-3,12,ASSPTGVNTEAF
TRBV27,11,ASSLGPFYEQY
TRBV5-6,15,ASSLNPGASWNQPQH
TRBV9,12,ASSVGGGRTEAF
TRBV2,10,ASARPNQPQH
TRBV5-1,11,ASRVAESSPLH
TRBV7-9,12,ASSFGGPQETQY
TRBV29-1,11,SALTVTNTEDF
TRBV12-3/TRBV12-4,12,ASSLTFRGSGYT
TRBV29-1,11,SARTSGADTQY
TRBV4-1,12,ASSPGTVAETQY
TRBV7-8,14,ASSLELAGGFYEQY
TRBV20-1,13,SARDPSGGGNEQF
TRBV29-1,10,SVEKGYTEAF
TRBV5-6,13,ASVTSGHSGETQY
TRBV20-1,14,SATVRQGPIHQPQH
TRBV20-1,13,SRAHPGFYNSPLH
TRBV12-3/TRBV12-4,12,ASSIGQGMYEQY
TRBV5-4,12,ASSLPGQQETQY
TRBV5-5,13,ASSPQPQGAGEQY
TRBV7-2,11,ASSLRGTGELF
TRBV5-1,12,ASSPVGGTDTQY
TRBV27,12,ASSRLGITDTQY
TRBV5-1,13,ASSLDEGANEKLF
TRBV12-3/TRBV12-4,10,ASIRGNLEAF
TRBV6-6,15,ASSRSRTEKSTDTQY
TRBV20-1,13,SALPLAGLGDTQY
TRBV7-2,12,ASNLGQGRYEQY
TRBV12-3/TRBV12-4,13,ASKQGAGYTDTQY
TRBV5-5,12,ASSFEQGGQPQH
TRBV6-2/TRBV6-3,15,ASSYSRGTGKYSELH
TRBV6-1,13,ASSEEARAIYGYT
TRBV5-1,13,ASSFSAGSGNEQF
TRBV28,12,ASSLLQGRETQY